The entry below gives a single T cell receptor (beta chain) sequence along with its context. Antigen unknown. Measured with immunoSEQ multiplex PCR; TCRdb has only the in-frame clones, and not every one. The table has under 350,000 clones, 65% to 90% seen once. The source of the sample is a study of cytomegalovirus exposure and HLA in healthy donors. General study points: The classifier, whose performance was assessed in both the original and validation cohorts, reportedly diagnosed cytomegalovirus status with high specificity and sensitivity.

CDR3 size: 16 residues. The V and J ends lost 0 bases and 1 base respectively, with 13 bases between them. CDR1 and CDR2 (germline): MGHRA, YSYEKL. The chain uses TRBV4-1 and TRBJ2-7, with D possibly matching TRBD2 (5 bases). Specimen: PBMCs. This sequence was found in a woman under 30 in good health and CMV-seronegative. The CDR3 loop reads CASSQEPGFGSYEQYF. The CDR3 region has the DNA TGCGCCAGCAGCCAAGAACCGGGATTTGGGTCCTACGAGCAGTACTTC.